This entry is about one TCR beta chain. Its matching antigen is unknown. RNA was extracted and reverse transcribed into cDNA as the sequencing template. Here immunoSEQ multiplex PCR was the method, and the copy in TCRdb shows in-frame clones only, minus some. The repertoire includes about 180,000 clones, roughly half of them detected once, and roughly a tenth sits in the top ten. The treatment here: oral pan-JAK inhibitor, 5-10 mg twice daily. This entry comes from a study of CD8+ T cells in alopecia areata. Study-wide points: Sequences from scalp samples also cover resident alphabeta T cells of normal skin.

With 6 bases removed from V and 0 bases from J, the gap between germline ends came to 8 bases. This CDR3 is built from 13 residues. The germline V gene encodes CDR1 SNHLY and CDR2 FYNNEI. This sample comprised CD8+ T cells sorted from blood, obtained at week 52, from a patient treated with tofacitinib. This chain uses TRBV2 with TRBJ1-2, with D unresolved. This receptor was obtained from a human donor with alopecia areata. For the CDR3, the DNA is TGTGCCAGCAGCCAAGAAACTAACTATGGCTACACCTTC. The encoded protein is CASSQETNYGYTF. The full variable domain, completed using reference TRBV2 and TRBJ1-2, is EPEVTQTPSHQVTQMGQEVILRCVPISNHLYFYWYRQILGQKVEFLVSFYNNEISEKSEIFDDQFSVERPDGSNFTLKIRSTKLEDSAMYFCASSQETNYGYTFGSGTRLTVV.